This T cell receptor beta chain appears in the sequencing data of a study of blood T cell repertoires in COVID-19. In the original analysis: Estimation of nucleated cell counts was performed using reference gene primer amplification. Profiled with immunoSEQ multiplex PCR; TCRdb holds only in-frame clones, not every one. V, J and clone size are those of that table, while D and trimming were read from the DNA. The sample yields about 60,000 clones, nearly 85% seen once. This CDR3 spans 13 amino acids. The V and J ends lost 4 bases and 2 bases respectively, with 7 bases between them. The chain combines TRBV12-3 or TRBV12-4 with TRBJ2-3; D gene unclear. The TCR comes from a human donor in a cohort sampled during active COVID-19. The material sequenced was peripheral blood. In DNA form, the CDR3 reads TGTGCCAGCAGTTCCAGACACACAGATACGCAGTATTTT. It encodes CASSSRHTDTQYF.